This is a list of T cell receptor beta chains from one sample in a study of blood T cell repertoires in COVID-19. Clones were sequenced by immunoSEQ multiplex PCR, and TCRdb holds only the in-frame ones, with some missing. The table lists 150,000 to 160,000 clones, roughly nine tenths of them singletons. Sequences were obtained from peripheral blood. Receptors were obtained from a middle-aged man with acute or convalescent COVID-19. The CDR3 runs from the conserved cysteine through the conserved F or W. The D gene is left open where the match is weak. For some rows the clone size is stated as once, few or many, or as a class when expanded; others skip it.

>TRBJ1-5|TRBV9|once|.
CASSVDQNSQPQHF
TGTGCCAGCAGCGTTGACCAGAATAGCCAGCCCCAGCATTTT
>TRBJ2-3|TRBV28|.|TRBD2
CASKIQGLVTDTQYF
TGTGCCAGCAAAATACAGGGACTAGTCACAGATACGCAGTATTTT
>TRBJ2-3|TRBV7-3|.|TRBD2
CASSLIPRASGGSTDTQYF
TGTGCCAGCAGCTTAATCCCTCGGGCTAGCGGGGGGAGCACAGATACGCAGTATTTT
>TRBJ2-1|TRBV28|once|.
CASSPLAPSYNEQFF
TGTGCCAGCAGTCCATTAGCGCCGTCCTACAATGAGCAGTTCTTC
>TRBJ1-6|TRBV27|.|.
CASSFLDSLGWSPLHF
TGTGCCAGCAGTTTCCTCGACAGCCTCGGGTGGTCACCCCTCCACTTT
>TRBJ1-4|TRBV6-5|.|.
CAINEGATNEKLFF
TGTGCCATCAACGAGGGGGCAACTAATGAAAAACTGTTTTTT
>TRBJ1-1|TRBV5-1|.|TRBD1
CASSWRDSMNTEAFF
TGCGCCAGCAGCTGGCGGGACAGTATGAACACTGAAGCTTTCTTT
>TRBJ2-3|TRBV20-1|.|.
CSAKSADTQYF
TGCAGTGCTAAATCTGCAGATACGCAGTATTTT
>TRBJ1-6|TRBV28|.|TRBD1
CASRDRDNSPLHF
TGTGCCAGCAGGGACAGGGATAATTCACCCCTCCACTTT
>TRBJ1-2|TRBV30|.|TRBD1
CAWTRQGANGYTF
TGTGCGTGGACGCGACAGGGGGCGAATGGCTACACCTTC
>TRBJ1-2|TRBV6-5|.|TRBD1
CASSTGGRYYGYTF
TGTGCCAGCAGCACAGGGGGCAGGTACTATGGCTACACCTTC
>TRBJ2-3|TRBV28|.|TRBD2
CASNTGGSTDTQYF
TGTGCCAGCAATACGGGGGGTAGCACAGATACGCAGTATTTT
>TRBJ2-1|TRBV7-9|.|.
CASSLSRGLYNEQFF
TGTGCCAGCAGCTTAAGCCGCGGCCTCTACAATGAGCAGTTCTTC
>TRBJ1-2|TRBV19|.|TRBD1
CASSIVAGGDYGYTF
TGTGCCAGTAGTATAGTGGCAGGGGGCGACTATGGCTACACCTTC
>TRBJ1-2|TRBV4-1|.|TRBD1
CASSRDRPSAGGYTF
TGCGCCAGCAGCCGGGACAGGCCATCGGCGGGTGGCTACACCTTC
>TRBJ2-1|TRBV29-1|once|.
CSALRDSYNEQFF
TGCAGCGCCCTACGGGACTCCTACAATGAGCAGTTCTTC
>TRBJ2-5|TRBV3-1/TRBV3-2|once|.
CASSQDVQQETQYF
TGTGCCAGCAGCCAAGATGTGCAGCAAGAGACCCAGTACTTC
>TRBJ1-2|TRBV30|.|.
CAWSVRGAKGYTF
TGTGCCTGGAGTGTACGGGGGGCCAAAGGCTACACCTTC
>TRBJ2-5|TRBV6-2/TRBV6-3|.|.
CASSYSAVEETQYF
TGTGCCAGCAGTTACTCAGCGGTGGAAGAGACCCAGTACTTC
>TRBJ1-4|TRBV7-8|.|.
CASSLAGGVGEKLFF
TGTGCCAGCAGCTTAGCAGGGGGGGTCGGGGAAAAACTGTTTTTT
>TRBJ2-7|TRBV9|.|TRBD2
CASSPAGVRYEQYF
TGTGCCAGCAGTCCTGCGGGGGTCCGCTACGAGCAGTACTTC
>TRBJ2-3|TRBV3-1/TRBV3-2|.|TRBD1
CASSDRVGLTDTQYF
TGTGCCAGCTCCGACAGGGTTGGACTCACAGATACGCAGTATTTT
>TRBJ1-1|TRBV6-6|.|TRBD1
CASSYTTGAYEAFF
TGTGCCAGCAGTTACACGACAGGGGCATATGAAGCTTTCTTT
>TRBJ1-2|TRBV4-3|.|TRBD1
CASSLGGQGPYGYTF
TGCGCCAGCAGCCTAGGGGGACAGGGGCCCTATGGCTACACCTTC
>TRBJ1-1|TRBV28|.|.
CASSLPGLNSEAFF
TGTGCCAGCAGTTTACCGGGTTTGAACTCTGAAGCTTTCTTT
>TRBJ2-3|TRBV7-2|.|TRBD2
CASSLGPGGTDTQYF
TGTGCCAGCAGCTTAGGCCCCGGGGGGACAGATACGCAGTATTTT
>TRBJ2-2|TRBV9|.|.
CASSASLTGELFF
TGTGCCAGCAGCGCCTCCCTCACCGGGGAGCTGTTTTTT
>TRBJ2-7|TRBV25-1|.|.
CASRRGEDPYEQYF
TGTGCCAGCAGGAGAGGGGAGGATCCCTACGAGCAGTACTTC
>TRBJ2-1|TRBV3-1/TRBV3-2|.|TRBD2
CASSQEVTSGSYEQFF
TGTGCCAGCAGCCAAGAGGTAACTAGCGGGAGTTATGAGCAGTTCTTC
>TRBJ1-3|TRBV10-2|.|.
CASSESTAGNTIYF
TGCGCCAGCAGTGAGTCCACAGCTGGAAACACCATATATTTT
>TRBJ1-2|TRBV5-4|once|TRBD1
CASSSDRDRGFYGYTF
TGTGCCAGCAGCTCCGACCGGGACAGGGGCTTCTATGGCTACACCTTC
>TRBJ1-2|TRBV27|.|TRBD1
CASSNRGMYGYTF
TGTGCCAGCAGCAACAGGGGAATGTATGGCTACACCTTC
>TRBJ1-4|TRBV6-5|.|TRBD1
CASSYLEGTVNEKLFF
TGTGCCAGCAGTTACCTGGAAGGGACAGTCAATGAAAAACTGTTTTTT
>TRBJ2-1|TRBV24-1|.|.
CATSDFTSQFF
TGTGCCACCAGTGATTTTACATCTCAGTTCTTC
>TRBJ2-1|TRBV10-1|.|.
CASSESGIQNRYNEQFF
TGCGCCAGCAGTGAGTCCGGGATCCAAAATCGCTACAATGAGCAGTTCTTC
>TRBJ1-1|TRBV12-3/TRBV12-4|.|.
CASSATGTEAFF
TGTGCCAGCAGTGCGACAGGAACTGAAGCTTTCTTT
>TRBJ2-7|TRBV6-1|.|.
CASSDGVGAGSHEQYF
TGTGCCAGCAGTGACGGGGTGGGAGCGGGCAGCCACGAGCAGTACTTC
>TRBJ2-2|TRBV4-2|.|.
CASSQVPHSNTGELFF
TGTGCCAGCAGCCAAGTCCCGCACTCGAACACCGGGGAGCTGTTTTTT
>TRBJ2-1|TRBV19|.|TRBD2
CASSKGGLDVEQFF
TGTGCCAGTAGTAAGGGGGGACTAGATGTTGAGCAGTTCTTC
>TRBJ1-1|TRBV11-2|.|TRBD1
CASSPQTGAGTEAFF
TGTGCCAGCAGCCCACAGACAGGGGCGGGCACTGAAGCTTTCTTT
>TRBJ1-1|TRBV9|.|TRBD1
CASSPYGQGDTEAFF
TGTGCCAGCAGCCCCTACGGACAGGGTGACACTGAAGCTTTCTTT
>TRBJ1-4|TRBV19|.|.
CASRMGGNEKLFF
TGTGCCAGTCGTATGGGGGGAAATGAAAAACTGTTTTTT
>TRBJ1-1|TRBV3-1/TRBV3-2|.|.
CASSARGNTEAFF
TGTGCCAGCAGCGCAAGGGGGAACACTGAAGCTTTCTTT
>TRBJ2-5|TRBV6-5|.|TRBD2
CASSSTGGGGKTQYF
TGTGCCAGCAGTTCCACCGGGGGGGGTGGAAAGACCCAGTACTTC
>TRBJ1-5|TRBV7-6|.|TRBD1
CASSLGTGENQPQHF
TGTGCCAGCAGCTTAGGGACAGGAGAAAATCAGCCCCAGCATTTT
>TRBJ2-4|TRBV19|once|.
CASSITGQNIQYF
TGTGCCAGTAGTATAACAGGGCAAAACATTCAGTACTTC
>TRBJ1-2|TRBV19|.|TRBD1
CASSTPDRAIYGYTF
TGTGCCAGTAGTACCCCCGACAGGGCCATCTATGGCTACACCTTC
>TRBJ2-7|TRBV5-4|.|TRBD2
CASSSPGSGREYEQYF
TGTGCCAGCAGCTCCCCGGGAAGCGGGAGGGAATACGAGCAGTACTTC
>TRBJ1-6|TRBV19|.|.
CASRRGGDPSSYNSPLHF
TGTGCCAGTAGGCGAGGAGGAGACCCTAGCTCCTATAATTCACCCCTCCACTTT
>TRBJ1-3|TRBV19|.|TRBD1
CASSTMDRADTIYF
TGTGCCAGTAGTACTATGGACAGGGCGGACACCATATATTTT